The rows below give T cell receptor beta chains drawn from one sample of a study of blood T cell repertoires in COVID-19. The protocol was immunoSEQ multiplex PCR, while the TCRdb copy is restricted to in-frame clones and leaves out a portion. In the table there are about 68,000 clones, 83% of which are singletons. The sequencing input was peripheral blood. The receptors were sampled from an elderly man with acute or convalescent COVID-19. Both conserved end residues are part of each CDR3. Each record gives: V gene, D gene, CDR3 protein. The D gene is left open where the match is weak.

TRBV7-9	TRBD2	CASSPAGGAYNEQFF
TRBV5-1	TRBD1	CASSFGQGGIQYF
TRBV30	NA	CAWTPLGLSDAPYGKLFF
TRBV19	NA	CASSRMDSGHNEKLFF
TRBV7-2	TRBD2	CASSPGGGYNEQFF
TRBV27	NA	CASSLPDNAGELFF
TRBV10-1	NA	CASSEASASSYNEQFF
TRBV7-2	TRBD1	CASSSRTGYQPQHF
TRBV6-5	NA	CASNPDRGQPQHF
TRBV7-3	NA	CASSFSGSGYNEQFF
TRBV6-5	NA	CASRYGGGYNEQFF
TRBV28	TRBD1	CASRKLGQGSTEAFF
TRBV5-1	NA	CASSFQGPDNEQFF
TRBV6-2/TRBV6-3	NA	CASSSTSVNTEAFF
TRBV27	NA	CASSLAGEQFF
TRBV5-1	NA	CASSFRTGQNTEAFF
TRBV10-3	TRBD2	CAIRLAGGDLYF
TRBV5-1	NA	CASSPGRGATYEQYF
TRBV28	NA	CATQMGGTGELFF
TRBV18	NA	CASSPPQITKNTEAFF
TRBV28	NA	CASSLAAYNEQFF
TRBV4-3	NA	CASSQTWNWGGAAEQFF
TRBV4-1	NA	CASSPNAGGYYGYTF
TRBV14	TRBD2	CASSQEDGRAYEQYF
TRBV2	NA	CASSEQGYEQYF
TRBV6-1	NA	CASSEAGRDSYNSPLHF
TRBV6-2/TRBV6-3	NA	CASSRNNNEQFF
TRBV28	NA	CASSSPGDYNEQFF
TRBV28	NA	CASSLPGARRNEQFF
TRBV9	TRBD1	CASSVAATGGHSPLHF
TRBV10-3	NA	CAISESGVPSYEQYF
TRBV7-2	TRBD1	CASSSSGQTYEQYF
TRBV30	NA	CAWSAGQIVPLHF
TRBV5-4	NA	CASSLPTVNYGYTF
TRBV20-1	TRBD1	CSASSRGRDTQYF
TRBV6-2/TRBV6-3	NA	CASSYLLTQVNSYEQYF
TRBV19	TRBD2	CASSRREAYSYEQYF
TRBV9	TRBD1	CASSVGGQGPDTQYF
TRBV4-2	NA	CASSQVPPYYGYAF
TRBV10-3	NA	CAISEWTTVYEQYF
TRBV4-1	TRBD1	CASSQGGQGANSGEKLFF
TRBV30	NA	CAWSIPAGYGYTF
TRBV10-1	TRBD2	CASSSGGRGELFF
TRBV6-5	NA	CATAISRDNEQFF
TRBV23-1	TRBD1	CASSHLEGARDTQYF
TRBV6-2/TRBV6-3	TRBD1	CASSYKGTGSAGANVLTF